This T cell receptor beta chain was captured by sequencing in a study of cytomegalovirus exposure and HLA in healthy donors. The V end was cut by 3 bases, the J end by 10 bases, with 24 bases between. The CDR3 covers 16 residues. The V gene's germline CDR1 is SGHRS and CDR2 YFSETQ. It was with 60 Vbeta and 13 Jbeta primers that the PCR ran. Produced via immunoSEQ multiplex PCR; TCRdb's table is partial and in-frame only. The sample shows around 150,000 clones, around four fifths of them seen only once. This TCR derives from a male donor in good health and CMV-seronegative. The V gene is TRBV5-1, the J gene TRBJ2-3; TRBD1 is a possible D gene (8 bases). Material: PBMCs. Here the CDR3 reads CASSYGDRPRGGAQYF. Written as DNA, the CDR3 is TGCGCCAGCAGCTACGGGGACAGGCCTCGAGGGGGGGCGCAGTATTTT.